These 30 T cell receptor beta chains came from one sample sequenced in a study of CD8+ T cells in alopecia areata. Extraction and reverse transcription of RNA yielded cDNA as the sequencing template. The repertoire was sequenced with immunoSEQ multiplex PCR; TCRdb's copy has only in-frame clones and lacks some. The table lists under 250,000 clones, 57% of them singletons, with over 0.4% in the top ten. Here the sequenced sample was CD4+ T cells sorted from blood, taken at week 0. These receptors were obtained from a human donor with alopecia areata.

The rearrangement uses TRBV27 and TRBJ1-5; TRBD1 matches 9 bases. CDR1 is MNHEY, CDR2 SMNVEV, per germline (reference sequence). Trimming removed 4 bases from V and 3 bases from J; junction bases left unmatched: 4. The CDR3 is made up of 15 amino acids. Here the CDR3 reads CASSSWTGANQPQHF. In DNA form, the CDR3 reads TGTGCCAGCAGTTCCTGGACAGGGGCCAATCAGCCCCAGCATTTT.

This chain links TRBV2 with TRBJ1-5, with D unclear. V dropped 4 bases and J dropped 3 bases, with 13 bases sitting between them. This CDR3 region has 15 residues. CDR1 SNHLY and CDR2 FYNNEI come from the germline V gene. CDR3 in DNA: TGTGCCAGCAGTGGAGTAGAGGGTGCCAATCAGCCCCAGCATTTT. Its protein is CASSGVEGANQPQHF.

V is TRBV7-8 and J is TRBJ2-6; D remains ambiguous. The germline V gene has CDR1 SGHVS and CDR2 FQNEAQ. V was shortened by 1 base and J by 2 bases, with 6 bases between the two germline ends. The CDR3 totals 15 residues. The CDR3 region has the DNA TGTGCCAGCAGCTTAGTCGGCCCTGGGGCCAACGTCCTGACTTTC. Protein: CASSLVGPGANVLTF.

This sequence joins TRBV30 and TRBJ2-1; 11 bases align to TRBD2. The CDR3 contains 16 residues. The germline gives CDR1 GTSNPN, CDR2 SVGIG (reference sequence). V shed 2 bases and J 4 bases; nucleotides not matched to a gene: 7. CDR3 in amino acids: CAWSSILAGGYNEQFF. CDR3 coding DNA: TGTGCCTGGAGTTCAATATTAGCGGGAGGGTACAATGAGCAGTTCTTC.

The V gene is TRBV7-9, the J gene TRBJ2-7, with D maybe TRBD2 (6 bases). The germline CDR1 and CDR2 sequences are SEHNR and FQNEAQ (reference sequence). V lost 4 bases, J lost 6 bases, and 22 bases lay in between. This CDR3 spans 16 amino acids. CDR3 nucleotides: TGTGCCAGCAGCTCGGAGGGTTGGGACTCGAACGTCGAGCAGTACTTC. Translating it yields CASSSEGWDSNVEQYF.

This rearrangement joins TRBV30 to TRBJ2-3; weak D call: TRBD1 (6 bases). CDR3 size: 15 residues. Trimming removed 2 bases at V and 6 bases at J, with 18 bases between. The germline V gene has CDR1 GTSNPN and CDR2 SVGIG (reference sequence). The CDR3, as DNA: TGTGCCTGGAGTCCCCAGGGGTTGGTGGGGGATACGCAGTATTTT. Amino acid sequence: CAWSPQGLVGDTQYF.

The genes are TRBV30 and TRBJ1-4; D is unresolved. The CDR3 is made up of 14 amino acids. CDR1 is GTSNPN, CDR2 SVGIG, per germline (reference sequence). Trimming pared 0 bases from V and 7 bases from J, leaving 12 bases between. CDR3 nucleotide sequence: TGTGCCTGGAGTGTACATGGGATAGGTGAAAAACTGTTTTTT. This sequence encodes CAWSVHGIGEKLFF.

A few counts support this clone. This sequence joins TRBV18 and TRBJ2-1; D may be TRBD1 or TRBD2 (6 bases each). This CDR3 contains 17 residues. The germline V gene has CDR1 KGHSH and CDR2 LQKENI. The ends were cut back, 3 bases at V and 0 bases at J, with 15 bases in the middle. CDR3 nucleotides: TGTGCCAGCTCACCCCGGGGGCCACTCAGCTCCTACAATGAGCAGTTCTTC. Amino acids: CASSPRGPLSSYNEQFF.

The chain carries TRBV6-5 and TRBJ1-1; the D gene is possibly TRBD1 (5 bases). The CDR3 runs to 15 residues. CDR1 is MNHEY, CDR2 SVGAGI, per germline. Trimming removed 5 bases at V and 2 bases at J, with 15 bases between. The CDR3 reads CASSRPGTGNTEAFF. As DNA, the CDR3 is TGTGCCAGCAGTCGCCCCGGGACGGGAAACACTGAAGCTTTCTTT.

The chain is built from TRBV5-1 and TRBJ1-6; a possible D gene is TRBD1 (5 bases). CDR3 length: 15 residues. Trimming left V 4 bases short and J 9 bases short, with 17 bases between. CDR1 and CDR2 from the germline V gene are SGHRS and YFSETQ. The CDR3 sequence: CASSPDGGGGSPLHF. The CDR3, as DNA: TGCGCCAGCAGCCCGGACGGAGGTGGGGGTTCACCCCTCCACTTT.

This chain links TRBV30 with TRBJ1-5; the D is unclear. Germline assignment: CDR1 GTSNPN and CDR2 SVGIG (reference sequence). V dropped 5 bases and J dropped 3 bases, with 11 bases sitting between them. The CDR3 totals 13 residues. The CDR3 loop is CAWGWQDNQPQHF. CDR3 in DNA: TGTGCCTGGGGATGGCAGGACAATCAGCCCCAGCATTTT.

This clone was detected only a few times. This sequence joins TRBV18 and TRBJ2-3; D unresolved. The CDR3 has 17 residues. Germline V gives CDR1 KGHSH, CDR2 LQKENI. Trimming stripped 1 base from V and 1 base from J, with 15 bases between. CDR3 sequence: CASSPQAARVGTDTQYF. Here the CDR3 DNA reads TGTGCCAGCTCACCACAGGCCGCCCGAGTGGGCACAGATACGCAGTATTTT.

The rearrangement links TRBV29-1 to TRBJ2-1; D perhaps matches TRBD2 (5 bases). The V gene's germline CDR1 is SQVTM and CDR2 ANQGSEA. V was trimmed by 6 bases and J by 6 bases, leaving 12 bases between them. This CDR3 contains 12 residues. Written as DNA, the CDR3 is TGCAGCGTCAACCGGGAATTCAATGAGCAGTTCTTC. Its protein product is CSVNREFNEQFF.

As for this clone: A read error may produce the germline difference seen at one junction end. The V call is TRBV6-1, the J call TRBJ1-2; D ambiguous. Per the germline V gene, CDR1 is MNHNS and CDR2 is SASEGT. The CDR3 contains 11 residues. CDR3 residues: CASSEGFGYTF. The CDR3 DNA reads as TGTGCCAGCAGCGAAGGGTTTGGCTACACCTTC.

Only a few counts were recorded for this clone. The genes are TRBV7-9 and TRBJ2-6, with D hard to call. V was cut by 5 bases and J by 0 bases, with 8 bases left in between. This CDR3 is 15 amino acids long. Per the germline V gene, CDR1 is SEHNR and CDR2 is FQNEAQ (reference sequence). DNA for the CDR3: TGTGCCAGCAGCCATGGCCCCTCTGGGGCCAACGTCCTGACTTTC. It encodes CASSHGPSGANVLTF.

This clone has a handful of counts. This rearrangement joins TRBV28 to TRBJ2-7, with no clear D. The CDR3 covers 12 residues. The germline V and J ends were trimmed by 2 bases and 10 bases, with 12 bases remaining between them. The germline CDR1 and CDR2 sequences are MDHEN and SYDVKM. The CDR3 region is CASSLTGREQYF. In DNA form, the CDR3 reads TGTGCCAGCAGTTTAACGGGCAGAGAACAGTACTTC.

This clone was detected only once. The J gene is TRBJ2-1, the V gene TRBV6-5; unclear D gene. Germline values: CDR1 MNHEY, CDR2 SVGAGI. Trimming shortened V by 4 bases and J by 5 bases, and 6 bases separated the two germline ends. The CDR3 covers 12 residues. For the CDR3, the DNA is TGTGCCAGCAGTTTCGGAAACAATGAGCAGTTCTTC. It specifies CASSFGNNEQFF.

The rearrangement links TRBV29-1 to TRBJ1-1; a weak D match, TRBD1 (5 bases). This CDR3 spans 14 amino acids. Germline-derived CDR1 and CDR2 are SQVTM and ANQGSEA. The ends were cut back, 8 bases at V and 0 bases at J, with 16 bases in the middle. The DNA for the CDR3 is TGCAGCACTTTGTGGGGGACCATGAACACTGAAGCTTTCTTT. Translation: CSTLWGTMNTEAFF.

This sequence joins TRBV10-2 and TRBJ2-1; D ambiguous. This CDR3 is built from 13 residues. Looked up from germline, CDR1 is WSHSY and CDR2 is SAAADI. V was shortened by 4 bases and J by 10 bases, with 14 bases between the two germline ends. The chain's CDR3 is CASSGSESREQFF. For the CDR3, the DNA is TGCGCCAGCAGTGGGAGCGAATCGCGGGAGCAGTTCTTC.

The V and J genes are TRBV11-3 and TRBJ1-6; no clear D gene. Germline values: CDR1 SGHNT, CDR2 YENEEA. With 2 bases removed from V and 8 bases from J, the gap between germline ends came to 7 bases. The CDR3 has 13 amino acids. The CDR3 protein is CASSLNRDSPLHF. CDR3 bases: TGTGCCAGCAGCTTAAATAGGGATTCACCCCTCCACTTT. Combining the CDR3 with reference TRBV11-3 and TRBJ1-6 gives the whole variable domain EAGVVQSPRYKIIEKKQPVAFWCNPISGHNTLYWYLQNLGQGPELLIRYENEEAVDDSQLPKDRFSAERLKGVDSTLKIQPAELGDSAVYLCASSLNRDSPLHFGNGTRLTVT.

This clone was counted only a few times. The chain employs TRBV6-1 and TRBJ2-7; tentatively, D is TRBD1 (6 bases). Trimming removed 4 bases at V and 2 bases at J, with 15 bases between. This CDR3 comprises 15 residues. Germline CDR1 MNHNS, CDR2 SASEGT. CDR3 region: CASSVGRGLTYEQYF. In nucleotides, the CDR3 is TGTGCCAGCAGTGTGGGCAGGGGCCTCACCTACGAGCAGTACTTC.

V gene TRBV14 combines with J gene TRBJ1-1, with D perhaps TRBD1 (5 bases). V was pared by 4 bases and J by 1 base, with 10 bases between. Germline loops: CDR1 SGHDN, CDR2 FVKESK. The CDR3 loop spans 14 amino acids. As DNA, the CDR3 is TGTGCCAGCAGCCCCCCTGGGGCGAACACTGAAGCTTTCTTT. The encoded protein is CASSPPGANTEAFF.

This clone came up many times. The chain is built from TRBV10-3 and TRBJ2-3; D is undetermined. This CDR3 has 13 amino acids. Germline loops: CDR1 ENHRY, CDR2 SYGVKD. Trimming left V 3 bases short and J 1 base short, with 5 bases between. The CDR3 region has the DNA TGTGCCATCAGTGAACCCCGCACAGATACGCAGTATTTT. It is translated as CAISEPRTDTQYF.

V usage is TRBV7-9 and J usage is TRBJ1-2; 9 positions agree with TRBD1. V shed 1 base, J shed 2 bases, and the junction held 2 bases outside the gene matches. The CDR3 length is 15 residues. Germline loops: CDR1 SEHNR, CDR2 FQNEAQ (reference sequence). The CDR3 DNA reads as TGTGCCAGCAGCTTAGGGGGACAGGGAAACTATGGCTACACCTTC. This sequence encodes CASSLGGQGNYGYTF.

The chain links TRBV5-1 to TRBJ2-3, with TRBD1 as a possible D gene (6 bases). Trimming shortened V by 2 bases and J by 0 bases, and 7 bases separated the two germline ends. CDR1 and CDR2 (germline): SGHRS, YFSETQ. This CDR3 is 14 amino acids long. Here the CDR3 reads CASSFGQSTDTQYF. The CDR3, as DNA: TGCGCCAGCAGCTTTGGACAGAGCACAGATACGCAGTATTTT.

The sample holds a few counts of this clone. The genes are TRBV6-1 and TRBJ1-2; D uncertain. V was trimmed by 7 bases and J by 8 bases, leaving 8 bases between them. CDR3 length equals 10 residues. Per the germline V gene, CDR1 is MNHNS and CDR2 is SASEGT. CDR3 loop: CASKDVGYTF. As DNA, the CDR3 is TGTGCCAGCAAGGACGTAGGCTACACCTTC.

This clone was seen many times. The genes are TRBV9 and TRBJ2-1; TRBD2 might be the D (6 bases). This CDR3 has 15 residues. Trimming removed 0 bases at V and 7 bases at J, with 14 bases between. Germline V gene data show CDR1 as SGDLS and CDR2 as YYNGEE. The CDR3 protein is CASSVAASEMNEQFF. The CDR3 nucleotides are TGTGCCAGCAGCGTAGCGGCTAGCGAAATGAATGAGCAGTTCTTC.

This clone was seen more than once but under ten times. The rearrangement links TRBV5-1 to TRBJ2-2; 11 bases line up with TRBD2. V was clipped by 1 base and J by 7 bases; unmatched bases: 6. The V gene's germline CDR1 is SGHRS and CDR2 YFSETQ. This CDR3 comprises 16 residues. CDR3 loop: CASSLTSGSRYGELFF. Here the CDR3 DNA reads TGCGCCAGCAGCTTGACTAGCGGGAGCCGGTACGGGGAGCTGTTTTTT.

The chain employs TRBV7-9 and TRBJ2-1; a weak D match, TRBD2 (6 bases). The V gene's germline CDR1 is SEHNR and CDR2 FQNEAQ (reference sequence). The CDR3 totals 13 residues. Trimming pared 7 bases from V and 8 bases from J, leaving 15 bases between. The CDR3 DNA reads as TGTGCCAGCACCCGTGGGGGGTGGGATGAGCAGTTCTTC. Amino acids: CASTRGGWDEQFF.

This clone has more than one count but fewer than ten. The chain combines TRBV28 with TRBJ1-1, with a tentative D call TRBD1 (5 bases). The CDR3 length is 13 residues. Germline V CDR1 and CDR2: MDHEN, SYDVKM. V was trimmed by 9 bases and J by 3 bases, leaving 14 bases between them. CDR3 amino acids: CASNRGRDTEAFF. DNA for the CDR3: TGTGCCAGTAATAGGGGTAGGGACACTGAAGCTTTCTTT.